Below are 18 T cell receptor beta chains sequenced from a single sample in a study of blood T cell repertoires in COVID-19. Sequenced by immunoSEQ multiplex PCR; TCRdb stores in-frame clones only, minus some. The sample has hundreds of thousands of clones, approximately 83% seen once; the top ten hold 2% to 2.5%. Material: peripheral blood. The receptors come from a woman aged 30 to 39 who had recovered from COVID-19.

The chain combines TRBV3-1 (or the pseudogene TRBV3-2) with TRBJ2-2; a possible D gene is TRBD1 (5 bases). Germline loops: CDR1 LGHDT, CDR2 YNNKEL (reference sequence). This CDR3 has 14 residues. V dropped 1 base and J dropped 6 bases, with 9 bases sitting between them. The CDR3 sequence: CASSQARAPGELFF. The CDR3 DNA sequence: TGTGCCAGCAGCCAAGCCAGGGCCCCCGGGGAGCTGTTTTTT.

The chain employs TRBV28 and TRBJ1-2, with 8 bases identical to TRBD1. The CDR3 loop spans 15 amino acids. J was trimmed by 4 bases and V by 4 bases; bases with no gene match: 8. From germline, CDR1 is MDHEN and CDR2 SYDVKM. The CDR3 nucleotides are TGTGCCAGCAGTTCCCAGGGGGCGAATCCCTATGGCTACACCTTC. Its translation is CASSSQGANPYGYTF.

V is TRBV6-2 or TRBV6-3 and J is TRBJ1-2, with 9 bases lining up with TRBD1. The V and J ends lost 5 bases and 7 bases, in that order; junction bases with no gene match: 14. The CDR3 contains 16 residues. Germline CDR1 MNHEY, CDR2 SVGEGT. The CDR3: CASSRKPRDRVGGYTF. The CDR3 bases are TGTGCCAGCAGTAGAAAACCGCGGGACAGGGTTGGTGGCTACACCTTC.

This chain uses TRBV19 with TRBJ1-5, with D possibly being TRBD1 (5 bases). The CDR3 is 15 residues long. The ends were cut back, 0 bases at V and 4 bases at J, with 10 bases in the middle. Germline V lookup: CDR1 LNHDA, CDR2 SQIVND (reference sequence). In nucleotides, the CDR3 is TGTGCCAGTAGTATAGATCACGGGGGGAATCAGCCCCAGCATTTT. Residues: CASSIDHGGNQPQHF.

This sequence joins TRBV5-5 and TRBJ2-1; the match to TRBD1 covers 12 bases. With 2 bases clipped from V and 9 bases from J, the junction kept 15 bases outside the gene matches. The CDR3 spans 18 residues. Germline CDR1 is SGHKS and CDR2 is YYEKEE (reference sequence). The DNA of the CDR3 is TGTGCCAGCAGCTTACGCCATCCGGGACAGGGGGCGCCGGGTGAGCAGTTCTTC. Protein sequence: CASSLRHPGQGAPGEQFF.

The genes are TRBV11-2 and TRBJ2-1; 7 bases are shared with TRBD2. V gave up 1 base and J gave up 7 bases; unmatched junction bases: 7. Germline V gene data show CDR1 as SGHAT and CDR2 as FQNNGV. The CDR3 extends over 15 amino acids. CDR3 protein: CASSLGGGEMNEQFF. The CDR3 bases are TGTGCCAGCAGCTTAGGGGGAGGGGAGATGAATGAGCAGTTCTTC.

The chain couples TRBV6-6 to TRBJ2-1, with unresolved D. The germline V and J ends were trimmed by 11 bases and 0 bases, with 14 bases remaining between them. The CDR3 is 14 amino acids. Per germline, CDR1 MNHNY and CDR2 SVGAGI (reference sequence). The CDR3 reads CAVQLPSSYNEQFF. The CDR3 DNA reads as TGTGCCGTTCAGCTCCCTAGCTCCTACAATGAGCAGTTCTTC.

This chain connects TRBV5-1 to TRBJ2-5; tentative D call: TRBD2 (6 bases). V lost 5 bases and J 1 base, leaving 9 bases between the germline ends. The CDR3 is made up of 13 amino acids. Germline V gives CDR1 SGHRS, CDR2 YFSETQ. DNA of the CDR3: TGCGCCAGCAGTGACGGGGGCCAAGAGACCCAGTACTTC. It translates to CASSDGGQETQYF. Looking up the rest from reference TRBV5-1 and TRBJ2-5 gives the full variable domain: KAGVTQTPRYLIKTRGQQVTLSCSPISGHRSVSWYQQTPGQGLQFLFEYFSETQRNKGNFPGRFSGRQFSNSRSEMNVSTLELGDSALYLCASSDGGQETQYFGPGTRLLVL.

The genes are TRBV3-1 (or the pseudogene TRBV3-2) and TRBJ1-2; D is perhaps TRBD1 (6 bases). The CDR3 contains 16 residues. CDR1 and CDR2 from the germline V gene are LGHDT and YNNKEL (reference sequence). The ends were cut back, 3 bases at V and 6 bases at J, with 20 bases in the middle. The CDR3 DNA reads TGTGCCAGCAGCCAGGCTGTGCGGGGGCCCATTAATGGCTACACCTTC. Protein product: CASSQAVRGPINGYTF.

This rearrangement joins TRBV5-5 to TRBJ1-5; 12 bases agree with TRBD1. V lost 4 bases, J lost 2 bases, and 10 bases stayed unmatched. The CDR3 length is 18 residues. Germline assignment: CDR1 SGHKS and CDR2 YYEKEE (reference sequence). The CDR3 protein is CASSLGTGGAEGNQPQHF. CDR3 DNA sequence: TGTGCCAGCAGCCTAGGGACAGGGGGCGCGGAGGGCAATCAGCCCCAGCATTTT.

This clone is a singleton in its sample. This chain links TRBV25-1 with TRBJ2-1, with 7 bases aligning to TRBD2. CDR1 and CDR2 from the germline V gene are MGHDK and SYGVNS. The ends lost 3 bases at V and 7 bases at J; junction bases unmatched: 6. This CDR3 comprises 14 residues. CDR3 sequence reads: CASSEAGVGNEQFF. In nucleotides, the CDR3 is TGTGCCAGCAGTGAGGCGGGAGTCGGAAATGAGCAGTTCTTC.

In its sample, this clone was seen once. The V call is TRBV2, the J call TRBJ2-6; 11 positions match TRBD2. The CDR3 is 18 amino acids. Germline V lookup: CDR1 SNHLY, CDR2 FYNNEI. With V trimmed by 3 bases and J by 2 bases, 6 bases remained unmatched. CDR3 bases: TGTGCCAGCAGTGATAAGACTAGCGGGATAGCTGGGGCCAACGTCCTGACTTTC. Amino acids: CASSDKTSGIAGANVLTF. The variable domain in full, completed from reference TRBV2 and TRBJ2-6, reads EPEVTQTPSHQVTQMGQEVILRCVPISNHLYFYWYRQILGQKVEFLVSFYNNEISEKSEIFDDQFSVERPDGSNFTLKIRSTKLEDSAMYFCASSDKTSGIAGANVLTFGAGSRLTVL.

This chain links TRBV6-2 or TRBV6-3 with TRBJ2-1, with TRBD2 as a possible D gene (5 bases). The V end lost 5 bases, the J end lost 9 bases, and 8 bases lay between the germline ends. CDR3 size: 11 residues. CDR1 MNHEY and CDR2 SVGEGT come from the germline V gene. CDR3 DNA sequence: TGTGCCAGCAGTCTAGCTTTTGAGCAGTTCTTC. This translates into CASSLAFEQFF.

The V gene is TRBV4-1, the J gene TRBJ1-3, with D tentatively TRBD1 (6 bases). V shed 5 bases and J shed 0 bases, with 14 bases lying between them. Per germline, CDR1 MGHRA and CDR2 YSYEKL. CDR3 length: 16 residues. DNA of the CDR3: TGCGCCAGCAGCGCGACCGGACAGTCCTCTGGAAACACCATATATTTT. It is translated as CASSATGQSSGNTIYF.

The chain joins TRBV6-5 to TRBJ1-6; D gene uncertain. This CDR3 region has 14 residues. V was cut by 7 bases and J by 7 bases, with 14 bases left in between. CDR1 is MNHEY, CDR2 SVGAGI, per germline. CDR3 nucleotide sequence: TGTGCCAGCAACACACGGGGTTCAAATTCACCCCTCCACTTT. Protein product: CASNTRGSNSPLHF.

This clone was recorded a few times. The V gene is TRBV5-4, the J gene TRBJ2-6, with a tentative D call TRBD1 (5 bases). Germline CDR1 is SGHNT and CDR2 is YYREEE (reference sequence). V lost 5 bases, J lost 0 bases, and 9 bases lay in between. The CDR3 runs to 15 residues. The CDR3 here is CASRSDSSGANVLTF. The CDR3, as DNA: TGTGCCAGCAGGTCAGACAGCTCTGGGGCCAACGTCCTGACTTTC. The full variable domain, completed using reference TRBV5-4 and TRBJ2-6, is ETGVTQSPTHLIKTRGQQVTLRCSSQSGHNTVSWYQQALGQGPQFIFQYYREEENGRGNFPPRFSGLQFPNYSSELNVNALELDDSALYLCASRSDSSGANVLTFGAGSRLTVL.

CDR3 residues: CASVQGANTQYF. The CDR3 DNA is TGTGCCAGCGTGCAGGGGGCAAATACGCAGTATTTT. The V call is TRBV2, the J call TRBJ2-3; 8 bases agree with TRBD1. CDR1 is SNHLY, CDR2 FYNNEI, per germline. There are 12 residues in the CDR3. J gave up 7 bases and V 8 bases, and 5 bases lay outside the gene matches.

The rearrangement links TRBV6-5 to TRBJ2-7, with 8 bases matching TRBD1. This CDR3 comprises 15 residues. Germline values: CDR1 MNHEY, CDR2 SVGAGI. The ends lost 5 bases at V and 2 bases at J; junction bases unmatched: 8. This CDR3 is CASSTDRGTTYEQYF. CDR3 DNA sequence: TGTGCCAGCAGTACAGACAGGGGCACTACCTACGAGCAGTACTTC.